These T cell receptor beta chains were read from a single sample in a study of blood T cell repertoires in COVID-19. Using immunoSEQ multiplex PCR, the repertoire was profiled, and TCRdb retains in-frame clones only, with some absent. Of 350,000 to 450,000 clones in the sample, roughly 90% are singletons; the top ten hold around 1.3%. The material sequenced was peripheral blood. The receptor source for this set is a middle-aged man with acute or convalescent COVID-19. Each CDR3 is given with its conserved first and last residue. For some rows the clone size is stated as once, few or many, or as a class when expanded; others skip it.

CDR3aa: CASSLDSGSSETQYF
v_gene: TRBV5-4
j_gene: TRBJ2-5
len: 15
abundance: once

CDR3aa: CASSYSRTGYGYTF
v_gene: TRBV6-5
j_gene: TRBJ1-2
len: 14
abundance: -

CDR3aa: CASSQGLAGAANEKLFF
v_gene: TRBV14
j_gene: TRBJ1-4
len: 17
abundance: -

CDR3aa: CASSPGLAGVRDTQYF
v_gene: TRBV3-1/TRBV3-2
j_gene: TRBJ2-3
len: 16
abundance: -

CDR3aa: CASSVGTRYNEQFF
v_gene: TRBV9
j_gene: TRBJ2-1
len: 14
abundance: once

CDR3aa: CASSLSGVSYNEQFF
v_gene: TRBV14
j_gene: TRBJ2-1
len: 15
abundance: -

CDR3aa: CASSYGQGVYETQYF
v_gene: TRBV6-5
j_gene: TRBJ2-5
len: 15
abundance: -

CDR3aa: CASSQDSPNSNQPQHF
v_gene: TRBV7-2
j_gene: TRBJ1-5
len: 16
abundance: once

CDR3aa: CASSHPGQGSGELFF
v_gene: TRBV3-1/TRBV3-2
j_gene: TRBJ2-2
len: 15
abundance: -

CDR3aa: CASSLDSVGNTIYF
v_gene: TRBV13
j_gene: TRBJ1-3
len: 14
abundance: -

CDR3aa: CASSLGPPKGNTEAFF
v_gene: TRBV7-9
j_gene: TRBJ1-1
len: 16
abundance: -